This T cell receptor (beta chain) was retrieved from a study of graft-versus-host responses after intestinal transplantation. Study background: Recipients uniformly received anti-thymocyte globulin induction, followed by tacrolimus and steroids for 3 to 4 years.

Turning to this clone: Its antigen remains unidentified.

TCRdb keeps only in-frame clones here, not all; method: immunoSEQ multiplex PCR. The sample contains about 100,000 clones, about 88% of which appear only once. CDR1 and CDR2 from the germline V gene are MDHEN and SYDVKM. Trimming took 5 bases from V and 2 from J; bases not matched to a gene: 10. CDR3 size: 17 residues. Study-wide results and caveats: Investigators detected GvH clones in recipient marrow, with some emerging earlier in ileum or blood.

The specimen was unstimulated CD4+ T cells sorted from spleen or lymph node cells, collected before transplant. The J gene is TRBJ2-5, the V gene TRBV28, with 11 bases matching TRBD1. This clonotype was sampled from a human donor who was the organ donor for an intestinal transplant. The DNA of the CDR3 is TGTGCCAGCAGTCCGGGGACAGGGGGTCTTTTTCAAGAGACCCAGTACTTC. Translating gives CASSPGTGGLFQETQYF.